Shown below are 28 T cell receptor beta chains from a single sample sequenced in a study of OX40 agonist ivuxolimab in advanced cancers. Assay used: immunoSEQ multiplex PCR; TCRdb lists only in-frame clones, some missing. Of fewer than 70,000 clones in the sample, less than 90% are singletons; the top ten hold about 0.77%. The material was CD4+ or CD8+ T cells sorted from blood, obtained in a trial of the OX40 agonist ivuxolimab. The receptors derive from an adult with an advanced solid tumor such as melanoma, head and neck, liver or kidney cancer.

V usage is TRBV27 and J usage is TRBJ2-3; no reliable D call. Trimming took off 5 bases at V and 0 bases at J, with 6 bases between the two ends. The CDR3 spans 13 residues. The germline V gene has CDR1 MNHEY and CDR2 SMNVEV (reference sequence). CDR3 DNA: TGTGCCAGCAGTACTTTCAGCACAGATACGCAGTATTTT. It specifies CASSTFSTDTQYF.

This sequence joins TRBV4-3 and TRBJ2-2, with 8 bases that match TRBD2. The CDR3 spans 14 residues. Germline CDR1 reads LGHNA; CDR2 reads YSLEER. Germline trimming cut 2 bases from V and 6 bases from J; bases unmatched to any gene: 2. For the CDR3, the DNA is TGCGCCAGCAGCCAACTTAGCGGGGCCGGGGAGCTGTTTTTT. Translated: CASSQLSGAGELFF.

V and J are TRBV2 and TRBJ2-3; D not certain. CDR1 and CDR2 from the germline V gene are SNHLY and FYNNEI. The CDR3 has 11 amino acids. V was shortened by 5 bases and J by 7 bases, with 7 bases between the two germline ends. For the CDR3, the DNA is TGTGCCAGCAGTCTGGGCTATACGCAGTATTTT. It translates to CASSLGYTQYF.

The chain uses TRBV14 and TRBJ2-1; D possibly corresponds to TRBD2 (5 bases). Trimming stripped 1 base from V and 4 bases from J, with 5 bases between. CDR3 length equals 13 residues. The germline V gene has CDR1 SGHDN and CDR2 FVKESK. The CDR3 loop reads CASSQGTYNEQFF. The CDR3, as DNA: TGTGCCAGCAGCCAAGGGACTTACAATGAGCAGTTCTTC.

The J gene is TRBJ1-5, the V gene TRBV7-2; a possible D gene is TRBD1 (5 bases). V was clipped by 4 bases and J by 5 bases, with 18 bases between them. CDR1 and CDR2 (germline): SGHTA, FQGNSA. The CDR3 is made up of 16 amino acids. The CDR3 protein is CASSSGGRGFHQPQHF. For the CDR3, the DNA is TGTGCCAGCAGCTCGGGGGGGAGGGGTTTCCATCAGCCCCAGCATTTT. The variable domain in full, completed from reference TRBV7-2 and TRBJ1-5, reads GAGVSQSPSNKVTEKGKDVELRCDPISGHTALYWYRQSLGQGLEFLIYFQGNSAPDKSGLPSDRFSAERTGGSVSTLTIQRTQQEDSAVYLCASSSGGRGFHQPQHFGDGTRLSIL.

The V gene is TRBV28, the J gene TRBJ1-5, with D perhaps TRBD1 (6 bases). Germline V gene sequence: CDR1 MDHEN, CDR2 SYDVKM. The CDR3 has 12 residues. V dropped 7 bases and J dropped 7 bases, with 11 bases sitting between them. The CDR3 protein is CASKGGSQPQHF. For the CDR3, the DNA is TGTGCCAGCAAGGGGGGTAGCCAGCCCCAGCATTTT.

J is TRBJ1-1 and V is TRBV5-6; tentative D call: TRBD1 (6 bases). The ends were cut back, 2 bases at V and 3 bases at J, with 11 bases in the middle. Germline V gives CDR1 SGHDT, CDR2 YYEEEE. The CDR3 has 14 amino acids. CDR3 in DNA: TGTGCCAGCAGCTTAGGGGGTGGGTACACTGAAGCTTTCTTT. Its protein product is CASSLGGGYTEAFF.

This chain connects TRBV7-9 to TRBJ1-5; no clear D. V lost 5 bases and J lost 9, with 11 bases in between. Germline lookup yields CDR1 SEHNR and CDR2 FQNEAQ (reference sequence). There are 12 residues in the CDR3. The CDR3 spells CASSPFSRPQHF. The DNA of the CDR3 is TGTGCCAGCAGCCCCTTTAGCAGGCCCCAGCATTTT.

This chain uses TRBV6-6 with TRBJ1-2; D might be TRBD1 (5 bases). V lost 2 bases, J lost 7 bases, and 11 bases lay in between. Germline CDR1 MNHNY, CDR2 SVGAGI (reference sequence). The CDR3 consists of 13 residues. The CDR3 protein is CASSYDSDTGYTF. CDR3 nucleotides: TGTGCCAGCAGTTACGATTCGGACACTGGCTACACCTTC.

The gene calls are TRBV30 and TRBJ1-2; TRBD1 matches at 9 bases. Germline-derived CDR1 and CDR2 are GTSNPN and SVGIG (reference sequence). V shed 1 base, J shed 1 base, and the junction held 4 bases outside the gene matches. CDR3 length equals 15 residues. CDR3 sequence reads: CAWSAGTGNNYGYTF. The CDR3 nucleotides are TGTGCCTGGAGTGCCGGGACAGGGAATAACTATGGCTACACCTTC.

The chain links TRBV6-5 to TRBJ1-1; D is unclear. CDR3 size: 13 residues. The germline gives CDR1 MNHEY, CDR2 SVGAGI. V lost 5 bases and J lost 3, with 10 bases in between. The CDR3 spells CASSRTVYTEAFF. The CDR3 region has the DNA TGTGCCAGCAGTCGTACAGTCTACACTGAAGCTTTCTTT.

This rearrangement joins TRBV7-6 to TRBJ2-7, with a tentative D call TRBD1 (6 bases). The ends were cut back, 0 bases at V and 3 bases at J, with 12 bases in the middle. The germline CDR1 and CDR2 sequences are SGHVS and FNYEAQ. The CDR3 is 15 residues long. The CDR3 DNA is TGTGCCAGCAGCTTAGCGCCCGACAGGAGCTACGAGCAGTACTTC. This encodes CASSLAPDRSYEQYF.

This chain joins TRBV19 and TRBJ2-7; 7 nucleotides align to TRBD1. This CDR3 region has 15 residues. V shed 6 bases and J 4 bases; nucleotides not matched to a gene: 12. Germline values: CDR1 LNHDA, CDR2 SQIVND (reference sequence). Here the CDR3 reads CASSPRRQGGYEQYF. Written as DNA, the CDR3 is TGTGCCAGTAGCCCAAGGAGACAGGGTGGGTACGAGCAGTACTTC.

The chain has TRBV6-1 and TRBJ2-3, with D perhaps matching TRBD1 or TRBD2 (5 bases each). V dropped 8 bases and J dropped 2 bases, with 11 bases sitting between them. CDR1 is MNHNS, CDR2 SASEGT, per germline. This CDR3 is built from 13 residues. CDR3 protein: CASGDGFTDTQYF. CDR3 bases: TGTGCCAGCGGGGACGGATTCACAGATACGCAGTATTTT.

V usage is TRBV6-5 and J usage is TRBJ1-6; D is undetermined. Trimming left V 4 bases short and J 6 bases short, with 7 bases between. Germline loops: CDR1 MNHEY, CDR2 SVGAGI. There are 13 residues in the CDR3. The CDR3 spells CASSFAFNSPLHF. DNA of the CDR3: TGTGCCAGCAGTTTCGCCTTTAATTCACCCCTCCACTTT.

The V call is TRBV29-1, the J call TRBJ2-6; 7 bases match TRBD2. Looked up from germline, CDR1 is SQVTM and CDR2 is ANQGSEA. The ends lost 0 bases at V and 3 bases at J; junction bases unmatched: 2. This CDR3 has 15 residues. The CDR3 DNA sequence: TGCAGCGTTGAAGACGGGGGGTATGGGGCCAACGTCCTGACTTTC. Amino acid sequence: CSVEDGGYGANVLTF. Full variable domain (rest looked up from reference TRBV29-1 and TRBJ2-6): SAVISQKPSRDICQRGTSLTIQCQVDSQVTMMFWYRQQPGQSLTLIATANQGSEATYESGFVIDKFPISRPNLTFSTLTVSNMSPEDSSIYLCSVEDGGYGANVLTFGAGSRLTVL.

The chain links TRBV6-1 to TRBJ1-6; D is uncertain. V dropped 0 bases and J dropped 9 bases, with 9 bases sitting between them. This CDR3 is built from 14 residues. Germline lookup yields CDR1 MNHNS and CDR2 SASEGT. The CDR3 nucleotides read TGTGCCAGCAGTGAAGCCGCAGACGGTTCACCCCTCCACTTT. It translates to CASSEAADGSPLHF.

V usage is TRBV6-4 and J usage is TRBJ2-6; no definite D call. V lost 0 bases and J 0 bases, leaving 6 bases between the germline ends. Germline assignment: CDR1 MRHNA and CDR2 SNTAGT. The CDR3 contains 16 residues. CDR3 sequence: CASSDSGISGANVLTF. CDR3 nucleotide sequence: TGTGCCAGCAGTGACTCGGGGATCTCTGGGGCCAACGTCCTGACTTTC.

This clone appeared once. The genes are TRBV2 and TRBJ1-3, with a tentative D call TRBD1 (5 bases). The CDR3 sequence is 15 residues long. Deletions cut 6 bases from V and 0 bases from J, with 12 bases between. CDR1 and CDR2 from the germline V gene are SNHLY and FYNNEI. The CDR3 DNA sequence: TGTGCCAGCAGCTCCATTAGGGGCTCTGGAAACACCATATATTTT. The encoded protein is CASSSIRGSGNTIYF.

Notes on this clone: Other DNA sequences of this sample code for an identical CDR3. This chain connects TRBV7-2 to TRBJ2-7; 11 positions agree with TRBD2. CDR3 length: 15 amino acids. After removal of 4 bases from V and 0 bases from J, the junction contained 2 bases not matched to a gene. Germline V lookup: CDR1 SGHTA, CDR2 FQGNSA. As DNA, the CDR3 is TGTGCCAGCAGCTCCGGACTAGCGGGCTCCTACGAGCAGTACTTC. Its translation is CASSSGLAGSYEQYF.

The chain uses TRBV5-1 and TRBJ1-2; possible D gene TRBD1, 5 bases. Germline lookup yields CDR1 SGHRS and CDR2 YFSETQ. V shed 0 bases and J shed 3 bases, with 12 bases lying between them. The CDR3 extends over 15 amino acids. CDR3 in DNA: TGCGCCAGCAGCTTGGACAGGCCGACCGACTATGGCTACACCTTC. It yields the protein CASSLDRPTDYGYTF.

The chain has TRBV7-7 and TRBJ1-1; no clear D gene. Deletions cut 4 bases from V and 0 bases from J, with 6 bases between. The CDR3 is made up of 13 amino acids. CDR1 is SSHAT, CDR2 FNYEAQ, per germline (reference sequence). The CDR3 bases are TGTGCCAGCAGCTCCAGCGTGAACACTGAAGCTTTCTTT. Translated: CASSSSVNTEAFF.

This chain uses TRBV10-1 with TRBJ1-6, with a tentative D call TRBD1 (5 bases). Germline CDR1 and CDR2: WNHNN and SYGVQD (reference sequence). V gave up 4 bases and J gave up 10 bases, with 14 bases separating them. The CDR3 extends over 14 amino acids. The CDR3 is CASSVERTGSPLHF. DNA of the CDR3: TGCGCCAGCAGTGTCGAGCGCACAGGATCACCCCTCCACTTT.

This chain uses TRBV4-1 with TRBJ1-1; tentative D call: TRBD1 (5 bases). Germline lookup yields CDR1 MGHRA and CDR2 YSYEKL. Trimming shortened V by 4 bases and J by 2 bases, and 11 bases separated the two germline ends. CDR3 length: 14 residues. The CDR3 is CASSRYGGNTEAFF. As DNA, the CDR3 is TGCGCCAGCAGCCGTTATGGGGGAAACACTGAAGCTTTCTTT.

Remarks on this clone: Mismatch with germline at one junction end may stem from a read error. The chain employs TRBV18 and TRBJ2-7; 10 positions agree with TRBD2. Germline CDR1 is KGHSH and CDR2 is LQKENI. The CDR3 extends over 15 amino acids. The CDR3 sequence is CASSPLGREAGGPNF. For the CDR3, the DNA is TGTGCCAGCTCACCATTGGGCAGAGAAGCGGGAGGGCCGAACTTC.

The V call is TRBV27, the J call TRBJ1-6, with a weak D call TRBD1 (5 bases). Between the trimmed V and J ends, which lost 4 bases and 0 bases, there was a span of 19 bases. Germline lookup yields CDR1 MNHEY and CDR2 SMNVEV (reference sequence). The CDR3 extends over 19 amino acids. This chain's CDR3 is CASSSLRDVHTSYNSPLHF. The CDR3 DNA reads as TGTGCCAGCAGTTCTCTCCGGGACGTTCATACCTCCTATAATTCACCCCTCCACTTT.

This clone was observed a single time. This chain connects TRBV7-2 to TRBJ2-5; 8 bases fit TRBD1. CDR3 length: 15 residues. Germline CDR1 reads SGHTA; CDR2 reads FQGNSA. V lost 1 base, J lost 5 bases, and 6 bases stayed unmatched. The CDR3 reads CASSLDRGWVETQYF. The CDR3 DNA reads TGTGCCAGCAGCTTAGACAGGGGGTGGGTTGAGACCCAGTACTTC.

CDR3 protein: CATSRDLGPMVTGELFF. CDR3 DNA sequence: TGTGCCACCAGCAGAGACCTGGGGCCCATGGTCACCGGGGAGCTGTTTTTT. The chain combines TRBV15 with TRBJ2-2; tentative D call: TRBD1 (5 bases). V lost 0 bases to trimming and J lost 4 bases, with 15 bases between them. Germline-derived CDR1 and CDR2 are LNHNV and YYDKDF (reference sequence). The length of the CDR3 is 17 residues. Supplemented by reference TRBV15 and TRBJ2-2, the full variable domain reads DAMVIQNPRYQVTQFGKPVTLSCSQTLNHNVMYWYQQKSSQAPKLLFHYYDKDFNNEADTPDNFQSRRPNTSFCFLDIRSPGLGDTAMYLCATSRDLGPMVTGELFFGEGSRLTVL.